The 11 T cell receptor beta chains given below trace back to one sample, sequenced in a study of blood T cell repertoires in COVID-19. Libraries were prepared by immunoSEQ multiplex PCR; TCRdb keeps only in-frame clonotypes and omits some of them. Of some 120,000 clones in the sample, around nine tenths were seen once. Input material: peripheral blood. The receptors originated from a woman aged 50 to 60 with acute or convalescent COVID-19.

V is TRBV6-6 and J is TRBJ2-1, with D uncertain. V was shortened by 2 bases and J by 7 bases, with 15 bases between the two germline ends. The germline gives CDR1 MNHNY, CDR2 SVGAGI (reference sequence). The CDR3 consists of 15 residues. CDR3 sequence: CASSYGEELLNEQFF. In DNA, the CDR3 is TGTGCCAGCAGTTACGGAGAAGAGTTATTAAATGAGCAGTTCTTC.

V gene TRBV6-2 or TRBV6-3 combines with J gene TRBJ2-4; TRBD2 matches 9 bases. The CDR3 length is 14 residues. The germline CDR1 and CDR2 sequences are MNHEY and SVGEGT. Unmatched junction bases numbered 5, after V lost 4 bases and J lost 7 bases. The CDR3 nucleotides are TGTGCCAGCAGTTTAGCGGGAGCTCAGAACATTCAGTACTTC. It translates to CASSLAGAQNIQYF.

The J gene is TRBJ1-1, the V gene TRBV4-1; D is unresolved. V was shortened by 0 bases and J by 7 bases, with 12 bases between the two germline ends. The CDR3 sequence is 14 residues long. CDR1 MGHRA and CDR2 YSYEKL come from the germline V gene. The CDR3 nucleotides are TGCGCCAGCAGCCAAGATCGACAAGTGTATGAAGCTTTCTTT. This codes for CASSQDRQVYEAFF.

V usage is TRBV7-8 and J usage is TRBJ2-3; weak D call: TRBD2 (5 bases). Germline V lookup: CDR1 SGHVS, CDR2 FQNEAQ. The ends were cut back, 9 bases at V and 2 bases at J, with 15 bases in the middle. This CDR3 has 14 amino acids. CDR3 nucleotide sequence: TGTGCCAGGGTGAGGGAGCTTTCCACAGATACGCAGTATTTT. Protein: CARVRELSTDTQYF.

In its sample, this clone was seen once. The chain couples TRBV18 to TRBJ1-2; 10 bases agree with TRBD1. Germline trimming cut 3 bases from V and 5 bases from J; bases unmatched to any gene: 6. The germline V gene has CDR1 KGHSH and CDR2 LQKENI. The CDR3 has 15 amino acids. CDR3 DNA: TGTGCCAGCTCACCGATCGGACAGGGGGGGTATGGCTACACCTTC. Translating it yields CASSPIGQGGYGYTF.

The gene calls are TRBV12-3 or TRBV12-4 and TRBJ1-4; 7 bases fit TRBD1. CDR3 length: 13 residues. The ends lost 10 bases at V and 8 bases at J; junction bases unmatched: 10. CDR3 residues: CATSKGAEEKLFF. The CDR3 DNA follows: TGTGCCACGAGCAAGGGGGCAGAGGAAAAACTGTTTTTT.

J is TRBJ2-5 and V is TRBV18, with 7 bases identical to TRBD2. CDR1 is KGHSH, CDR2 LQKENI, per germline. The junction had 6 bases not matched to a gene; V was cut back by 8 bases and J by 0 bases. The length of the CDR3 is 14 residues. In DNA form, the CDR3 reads TGTGCCAGCAGACCGGGAGGAAACCAAGAGACCCAGTACTTC. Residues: CASRPGGNQETQYF.

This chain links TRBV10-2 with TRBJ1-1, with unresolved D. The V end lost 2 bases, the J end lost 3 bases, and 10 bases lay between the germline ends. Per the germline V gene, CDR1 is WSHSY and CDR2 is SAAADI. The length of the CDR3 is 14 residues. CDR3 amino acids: CASSEQVSDTEAFF. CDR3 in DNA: TGCGCCAGCAGTGAGCAGGTTTCGGACACTGAAGCTTTCTTT.

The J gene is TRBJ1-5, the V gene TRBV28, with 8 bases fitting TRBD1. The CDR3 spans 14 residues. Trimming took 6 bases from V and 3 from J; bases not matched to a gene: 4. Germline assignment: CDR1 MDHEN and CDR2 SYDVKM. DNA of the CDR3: TGTGCCAGCAGAACGGACAGGGCCAATCAGCCCCAGCATTTT. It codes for CASRTDRANQPQHF.

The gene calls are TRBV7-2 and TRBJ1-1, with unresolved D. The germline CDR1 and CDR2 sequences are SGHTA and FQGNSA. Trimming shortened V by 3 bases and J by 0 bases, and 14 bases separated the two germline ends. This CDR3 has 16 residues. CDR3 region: CASSFSPGGLNTEAFF. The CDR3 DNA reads TGTGCCAGCAGCTTTTCCCCTGGAGGGTTGAACACTGAAGCTTTCTTT.

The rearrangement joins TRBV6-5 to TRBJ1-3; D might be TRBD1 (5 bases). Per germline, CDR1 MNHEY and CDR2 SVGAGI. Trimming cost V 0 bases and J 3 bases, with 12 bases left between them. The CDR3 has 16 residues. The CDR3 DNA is TGTGCCAGCAGTTACTCGACGGGGGAGGGTGGAAACACCATATATTTT. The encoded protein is CASSYSTGEGGNTIYF.